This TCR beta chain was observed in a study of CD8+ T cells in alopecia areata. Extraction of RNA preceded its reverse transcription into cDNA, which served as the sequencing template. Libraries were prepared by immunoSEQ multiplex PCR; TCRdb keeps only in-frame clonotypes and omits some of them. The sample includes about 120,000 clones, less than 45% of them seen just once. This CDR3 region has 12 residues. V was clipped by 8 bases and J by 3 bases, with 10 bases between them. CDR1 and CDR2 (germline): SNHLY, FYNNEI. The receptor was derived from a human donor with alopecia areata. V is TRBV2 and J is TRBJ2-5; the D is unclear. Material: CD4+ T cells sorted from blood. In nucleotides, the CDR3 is TGTGCCAGCGGTTCAATGGAAGAGACCCAGTACTTC. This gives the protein CASGSMEETQYF.